These T cell receptor beta chains were read from a single sample in a study of T cells in tuberculosis. Profiling relied on immunoSEQ multiplex PCR, and the TCRdb table lists in-frame clones only, not all of them. The sample has roughly 41,000 clones, 94% seen once. Material for sequencing was PBMCs. These receptors were obtained from a donor under 30 with latent tuberculosis or without tuberculosis infection. Some clones in this sample may be carry-over from other donors' samples. CDR3s include the opening cysteine and the closing phenylalanine or tryptophan. The D gene is left open where the match is weak. Only some rows state a clone size, as once, few, many or a class for expanded clones.

NA	TRBV7-6	TRBJ1-6	once	TGTGCCAGCAGCTTAAAACGGGATAACAATTCACCCCTCCACTTT	CASSLKRDNNSPLHF
TRBD1	TRBV30	TRBJ1-2	NA	TGTGCCTGGAGTCATGGACAGGGTGCTTATGGCTACACCTTC	CAWSHGQGAYGYTF
TRBD1	TRBV2	TRBJ1-1	NA	TGTGCCAGCAGTCCCATGGGGCAGGGGGTAGGGACTGAAGCTTTCTTT	CASSPMGQGVGTEAFF
TRBD1	TRBV28	TRBJ1-5	NA	TGTGCCAGCAGTTCGACAGGGGGGAGCAATCAGCCCCAGCATTTT	CASSSTGGSNQPQHF
TRBD2	TRBV15	TRBJ2-1	NA	TGTGCCACCAGCAGAGCTTTAGCGGGTGAAAAAAACAATGAGCAGTTCTTC	CATSRALAGEKNNEQFF
NA	TRBV4-1	TRBJ2-7	NA	TGCGCCAGCAGCCCGCGGACTGGAACCTACGAGCAGTACTTC	CASSPRTGTYEQYF
TRBD2	TRBV7-8	TRBJ2-5	NA	TGTGCCAGCAGCTCTCACCAGGGACTAGCGGGGGAGGGGGAGACCCAGTACTTC	CASSSHQGLAGEGETQYF
TRBD1	TRBV12-5	TRBJ2-3	NA	TGTGCTAGTGGTTTCCTGACAGGGGGCCTTAGCACAGATACGCAGTATTTT	CASGFLTGGLSTDTQYF
TRBD2	TRBV9	TRBJ2-7	NA	TGTGCCAGCAGCGAGACGGGACTAGCGGGGGCTAACTCCTACGAGCAGTACTTC	CASSETGLAGANSYEQYF
NA	TRBV9	TRBJ1-2	NA	TGTGCCAGCAGCGGAGAGGCTCATCCGGGGGGCTACACCTTC	CASSGEAHPGGYTF
TRBD1	TRBV6-1	TRBJ1-2	NA	TGTGCCAGCAGTGCCCGGACAGGGGGCTTTGAAGGTGTTGGCTACACCTTC	CASSARTGGFEGVGYTF
TRBD1	TRBV6-4	TRBJ2-7	NA	TGTGCCAGCAGTCGAAACCGGGACAGGGGGTCGATGAGCCACGAGCAGTACTTC	CASSRNRDRGSMSHEQYF
NA	TRBV27	TRBJ2-7	NA	TGTGCCAGCAGTTTGGGACTTGGATCCTACGAGCAGTACTTC	CASSLGLGSYEQYF
NA	TRBV11-2	TRBJ1-1	NA	TGTGCCAGCAGCTTAGTTCCAGGGGAGAACACTGAAGCTTTCTTT	CASSLVPGENTEAFF
TRBD1	TRBV6-6	TRBJ1-5	NA	TGTGCCAGCAGCGACAGGGGAAACCAGCCCCAGCATTTT	CASSDRGNQPQHF
NA	TRBV19	TRBJ1-5	NA	TGTGCCAGTAGTACCCCCAGCGGAGGTCAGCCCCAGCATTTT	CASSTPSGGQPQHF
NA	TRBV6-1	TRBJ1-5	NA	TGTGCCAGCACTGGGGGCGAGCCCCAGCATTTT	CASTGGEPQHF
NA	TRBV5-6	TRBJ1-6	NA	TGTGCCAGCAGCGGCCAGGGTTATAGTGCTTCACCCCTCCACTTT	CASSGQGYSASPLHF
TRBD2	TRBV7-6	TRBJ2-7	NA	TGTGCCAGCAGCCCGAATTCGCGGGGGGCCCTCTACGAGCAGTACTTC	CASSPNSRGALYEQYF
NA	TRBV4-1	TRBJ1-2	NA	TGCGCCAGCAGCTTCATAGGCCGGGAAGGGTACTATGGCTACACCTTC	CASSFIGREGYYGYTF
TRBD1	TRBV29-1	TRBJ2-7	once	TGCAGCGCCATGGGACAGGGCGATCCCTACGAGCAGTACTTC	CSAMGQGDPYEQYF
TRBD1	TRBV5-4	TRBJ1-2	NA	TGTGCCAGTAGCTTGGCCGGGACAGGGAATGGCTACACCTTC	CASSLAGTGNGYTF
NA	TRBV5-5	TRBJ1-1	NA	TGTGCCAGCAGCTTGGAAGCCCCAGGGGTGATGAACACTGAAGCTTTCTTT	CASSLEAPGVMNTEAFF
TRBD1	TRBV27	TRBJ1-3	NA	TGTGCCAGCAGTGCTACAACAGGGGTCGGGAACACCATATATTTT	CASSATTGVGNTIYF
TRBD1	TRBV7-2	TRBJ1-2	NA	TGTGCCAGCACCCGGGACAGCACCTCTGGCTATGGCTACACCTTC	CASTRDSTSGYGYTF
NA	TRBV19	TRBJ1-5	NA	TGTGCCAGTAGTATAGTGAGCTATAGCAATCAGCCCCAGCATTTT	CASSIVSYSNQPQHF
NA	TRBV4-3	TRBJ2-3	NA	TGCGCCAGCAGCCCCGATGGAGGGTGGGACACAGATACGCAGTATTTT	CASSPDGGWDTDTQYF
NA	TRBV25-1	TRBJ1-2	NA	TGTGCCAGCAGTGACTGGACAGTCTATGGCTACACCTTC	CASSDWTVYGYTF
NA	TRBV6-5	TRBJ2-1	NA	TGTGCCACCATGAGCGGGCATGAGCAGTTCTTC	CATMSGHEQFF
TRBD1	TRBV10-1	TRBJ1-1	NA	TGCGCCAGCAGTCCTAGACCGGGACAGGGTGGCCCTGAAGCTTTCTTT	CASSPRPGQGGPEAFF
TRBD1	TRBV7-9	TRBJ2-3	NA	TGTGCCAGCACCCGCTTAGTGACAGGGAGAGGAGATACGCAGTATTTT	CASTRLVTGRGDTQYF
NA	TRBV30	TRBJ1-2	NA	TGTGCCTGGAGTGTATTTGAGGGCTATGGCTACACCTTC	CAWSVFEGYGYTF
NA	TRBV11-2	TRBJ2-7	NA	TGTGCCAGCAGCTCCCAGGGGACCCCCTCCTACGAGCAGTACTTC	CASSSQGTPSYEQYF
TRBD1	TRBV6-6	TRBJ1-2	NA	TGTGCCAGCACCCAGACAGGGGGCAGGGATGGCTACACCTTC	CASTQTGGRDGYTF
NA	TRBV5-1	TRBJ2-3	NA	TGCGCCAGCAGGCCCCGGGGAACCTCCGGAGATACGCAGTATTTT	CASRPRGTSGDTQYF
TRBD1	TRBV7-9	TRBJ1-3	NA	TGTGCCAGCAGCCCACAAGGAGGACAGGTTGACTCTGGAAACACCATATATTTT	CASSPQGGQVDSGNTIYF
TRBD1	TRBV7-6	TRBJ1-1	NA	TGTGCCAGCAGCCCTAGGGGGCAAGAAGCTTTCTTT	CASSPRGQEAFF
NA	TRBV11-2	TRBJ2-7	NA	TGTGCCAGCAGCTTAGCGGGGGAACGCTACGAGCAGTACTTC	CASSLAGERYEQYF
NA	TRBV5-5	TRBJ1-3	NA	TGTGCCAGCAGCTTAGTTGGCAGGGCAGGGAACACCATATATTTT	CASSLVGRAGNTIYF
TRBD1	TRBV5-6	TRBJ2-4	NA	TGTGCCAGCAGCTTCGGCCCCGGGACAGGGACTAACATTCAGTACTTC	CASSFGPGTGTNIQYF
NA	TRBV6-5	TRBJ1-1	NA	TGTGCCAGCAGAGGACAGTTGAACACTGAAGCTTTCTTT	CASRGQLNTEAFF
NA	TRBV19	TRBJ1-1	NA	TGTGCCAGCAGGTGGGCCCCAGGAGGGGCTGAAGCTTTCTTT	CASRWAPGGAEAFF
NA	TRBV29-1	TRBJ2-2	NA	TGCAGCGTTGATCTTAGGGCGGGAACCGGGGAGCTGTTTTTT	CSVDLRAGTGELFF
NA	TRBV5-1	TRBJ1-1	NA	TGCGCCAGCAGCTATTATCAGGGGAGCACTGAAGCTTTCTTT	CASSYYQGSTEAFF
NA	TRBV5-1	TRBJ2-2	once	TGCGCCAGCAGCTTGGACGGGAGCGGGGAGCTGTTTTTT	CASSLDGSGELFF
TRBD1	TRBV10-2	TRBJ1-5	NA	TGCGCCAGATTAAGGACAGGGGGCGCTCCCCAGCCCCAGCATTTT	CARLRTGGAPQPQHF
NA	TRBV18	TRBJ2-7	NA	TGTGCCAGCTCCGCGGGCCCGGATACGCACGAGCAGTACTTC	CASSAGPDTHEQYF
TRBD1	TRBV4-1	TRBJ2-6	once	TGCGCCAGCAGCCAAGTCCGGGACAGGTTCCCTGGGGCCAACGTCCTGACTTTC	CASSQVRDRFPGANVLTF
NA	TRBV25-1	TRBJ2-1	NA	TGTGCCAGCAGCCTCCGGGACAAATATTACAATGAGCAGTTCTTC	CASSLRDKYYNEQFF